This TCR beta chain originates from a study of shared clonotypes between healthy human individuals. Study-wide results and caveats: What rarefaction showed was incomplete sorted-subset sequencing despite large depth. Clonotype sharing among donors, it was expected, would be affected by sequencing depth. Clonotypes that were shared across a handful of donors made up around 5.5% of naive CD4 clonotypes. In this cohort, only blood was sampled, and tissue repertoires likely differ.

Profiling relied on immunoSEQ multiplex PCR, and the TCRdb table lists in-frame clones only, not all of them. The sample holds roughly 590,000 clones, roughly 95% seen once. Concerning this clone itself: The antigen remains undetermined.

The ends were cut back, 2 bases at V and 4 bases at J, with 11 bases in the middle. Per germline, CDR1 SGHNT and CDR2 YYREEE (reference sequence). CDR3 length equals 14 residues. Selected positively for CCR7 and CD45RO-negative, naive CD8 cells excluded terminally differentiated effector memory CD45RA+ cells. The rearrangement links TRBV5-4 to TRBJ2-3; possible D gene TRBD2, 6 bases. The sequencing input was naive CD8+ T cells sorted from blood. This clonotype originated in a woman aged 25 to 45 in good health. The CDR3 here is CASSLAIAADTQYF. DNA for the CDR3: TGTGCCAGCAGCTTAGCGATAGCGGCAGATACGCAGTATTTT.